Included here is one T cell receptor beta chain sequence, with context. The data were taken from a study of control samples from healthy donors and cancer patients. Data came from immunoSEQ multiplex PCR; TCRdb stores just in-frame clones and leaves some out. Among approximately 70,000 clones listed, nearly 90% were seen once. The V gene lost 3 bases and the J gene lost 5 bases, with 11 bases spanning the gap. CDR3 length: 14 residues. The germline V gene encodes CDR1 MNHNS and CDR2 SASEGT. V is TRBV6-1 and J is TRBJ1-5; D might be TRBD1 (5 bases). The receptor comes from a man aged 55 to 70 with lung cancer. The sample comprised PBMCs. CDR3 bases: TGTGCCAGCAGTGATATGGGACCGGATCAGCCCCAGCATTTT. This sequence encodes CASSDMGPDQPQHF.